These 17 T cell receptor beta chains came from one sample sequenced in a study of T cells in localized non-small cell lung cancer. Repertoires were generated with immunoSEQ multiplex PCR, while TCRdb's copy carries only in-frame clones and drops some. The data hold around 140,000 clones, with 89% observed a single time. The sample in question was peripheral blood, obtained before any cancer treatment. The source is a female donor over 55 with stage I lung adenocarcinoma.

J is TRBJ1-2 and V is TRBV10-3; 7 positions agree with TRBD1. Losses at the gene ends were 0 bases for V and 5 bases for J; bases not matched to a gene: 6. The CDR3 has 15 amino acids. Germline-derived CDR1 and CDR2 are ENHRY and SYGVKD. The CDR3 coding sequence is TGTGCCATCAGTGAGTCGACAGGGTTATCTTATGGCTACACCTTC. Translation gives CAISESTGLSYGYTF.

This clone came up a few times. The chain uses TRBV5-4 and TRBJ1-3; no clear D. V lost 0 bases, J lost 4 bases, and 5 bases lay in between. The germline V gene encodes CDR1 SGHNT and CDR2 YYREEE (reference sequence). This CDR3 has 13 amino acids. CDR3 DNA sequence: TGTGCCAGCAGCTTGGTGCGGGGAAACACCATATATTTT. It specifies CASSLVRGNTIYF.

This clone was seen a single time. This chain uses TRBV9 with TRBJ2-3; the match to TRBD2 covers 9 bases. The germline V gene encodes CDR1 SGDLS and CDR2 YYNGEE. The CDR3 totals 14 residues. V shed 5 bases and J 8 bases; nucleotides not matched to a gene: 9. CDR3 loop: CASRDSGGSGTQYF. The CDR3 nucleotides are TGTGCCAGCAGGGATAGCGGGGGCAGCGGTACGCAGTATTTT. Drawing the rest from reference TRBV9 and TRBJ2-3, the complete variable domain is DSGVTQTPKHLITATGQRVTLRCSPRSGDLSVYWYQQSLDQGLQFLIQYYNGEERAKGNILERFSAQQFPDLHSELNLSSLELGDSALYFCASRDSGGSGTQYFGPGTRLTVL.

CDR3 sequence: CASSGQENTEAFF. CDR3 nucleotides: TGTGCCAGCTCAGGCCAGGAGAACACTGAAGCTTTCTTT. V is TRBV18 and J is TRBJ1-1; D is ambiguous. The ends were cut back, 5 bases at V and 1 base at J, with 8 bases in the middle. The CDR3 is made up of 13 amino acids. CDR1 and CDR2 from the germline V gene are KGHSH and LQKENI.

The gene calls are TRBV11-2 and TRBJ2-3, with unresolved D. The V end lost 5 bases, the J end lost 1 base, and 10 bases lay between the germline ends. The CDR3 contains 14 residues. The germline V gene has CDR1 SGHAT and CDR2 FQNNGV. The CDR3, as DNA: TGTGCCAGCAGCAGGCAATCCCGCACAGATACGCAGTATTTT. It translates to CASSRQSRTDTQYF.

J is TRBJ1-5 and V is TRBV19, with TRBD1 matching 8 bases. This CDR3 is built from 15 residues. After removal of 6 bases from V and 4 bases from J, the junction contained 8 bases not matched to a gene. Germline V gene sequence: CDR1 LNHDA, CDR2 SQIVND (reference sequence). The CDR3 DNA follows: TGTGCCAGTAGGGTGACAGGGGCCCTAAATCAGCCCCAGCATTTT. This gives the protein CASRVTGALNQPQHF.

V and J are TRBV5-1 and TRBJ2-1, with D hard to call. CDR1 is SGHRS, CDR2 YFSETQ, per germline. Trimming took off 4 bases at V and 7 bases at J, with 12 bases between the two ends. The CDR3 length is 13 residues. Written as DNA, the CDR3 is TGCGCCAGCAGCACCCCGGACGGGAATGAGCAGTTCTTC. Protein sequence: CASSTPDGNEQFF.

The chain is built from TRBV5-1 and TRBJ2-1; 11 bases are a match to TRBD2. The germline gives CDR1 SGHRS, CDR2 YFSETQ. J gave up 10 bases and V 3 bases, and 9 bases lay outside the gene matches. This CDR3 is 15 amino acids long. The CDR3 DNA follows: TGCGCCAGCAGCTCCGGGACTAGCGGTAGCCGGGAGCAGTTCTTC. Its translation: CASSSGTSGSREQFF.

This chain joins TRBV7-2 and TRBJ2-7; 7 nucleotides align to TRBD2. Germline trimming cut 5 bases from V and 3 bases from J; bases unmatched to any gene: 7. The CDR3 is made up of 14 amino acids. CDR1 is SGHTA and CDR2 is FQGNSA in the germline V gene. CDR3 sequence reads: CASSPPGLGYEQYF. The CDR3 coding sequence is TGTGCCAGCAGCCCACCCGGACTAGGCTACGAGCAGTACTTC.

The V call is TRBV2, the J call TRBJ2-2; TRBD2 is a possible D gene (5 bases). Germline values: CDR1 SNHLY, CDR2 FYNNEI. The length of the CDR3 is 14 residues. Trimming cost V 8 bases and J 0 bases, with 10 bases left between them. The CDR3 reads CASLLDANTGELFF. CDR3 coding DNA: TGTGCCAGCTTACTAGACGCGAACACCGGGGAGCTGTTTTTT.

The chain is built from TRBV2 and TRBJ1-2, with 7 bases aligning to TRBD1. J was trimmed by 0 bases and V by 6 bases; bases with no gene match: 4. The CDR3 has 14 amino acids. In germline, CDR1 is SNHLY, CDR2 FYNNEI. The CDR3 region has the DNA TGTGCCAGCAGGGGGGACAGCTCTAACTATGGCTACACCTTC. Protein product: CASRGDSSNYGYTF.

The chain is built from TRBV27 and TRBJ2-6, with D tentatively TRBD1 (6 bases). Germline CDR1 MNHEY, CDR2 SMNVEV (reference sequence). This CDR3 has 15 residues. V was cut by 6 bases and J by 1 base, with 10 bases left in between. CDR3 sequence (DNA): TGTGCCAGCAGAGCTCAGGGGTCTGGGGCCAACGTCCTGACTTTC. It specifies CASRAQGSGANVLTF. Full variable domain (rest looked up from reference TRBV27 and TRBJ2-6): EAQVTQNPRYLITVTGKKLTVTCSQNMNHEYMSWYRQDPGLGLRQIYYSMNVEVTDKGDVPEGYKVSRKEKRNFPLILESPSPNQTSLYFCASRAQGSGANVLTFGAGSRLTVL.

The chain employs TRBV7-2 and TRBJ2-7; 9 bases are shared with TRBD1. The CDR3 is 16 amino acids. J gave up 4 bases and V 4 bases, and 11 bases lay outside the gene matches. CDR1 is SGHTA and CDR2 is FQGNSA in the germline V gene. The CDR3 DNA is TGTGCCAGCAGCTCGCGAACGACAGGGGGAAGATACGAGCAGTACTTC. Encoded protein: CASSSRTTGGRYEQYF.

The rearrangement joins TRBV28 to TRBJ1-1; 8 bases align to TRBD1. Germline assignment: CDR1 MDHEN and CDR2 SYDVKM. The CDR3 consists of 13 residues. The V segment lost 7 bases and the J segment 5 bases; nucleotides outside the gene matches: 6. CDR3 coding DNA: TGTGCCAGCAACATCAGGGGGCGAACTGAAGCTTTCTTT. Amino acid sequence: CASNIRGRTEAFF.

V is TRBV29-1 and J is TRBJ2-6; D may be TRBD1 or TRBD2 (5 bases each). CDR3 length equals 13 residues. V lost 7 bases and J lost 3, with 10 bases in between. CDR1 is SQVTM and CDR2 is ANQGSEA in the germline V gene. In nucleotides, the CDR3 is TGCAGCGCTGGGGGAGTTGGGGCCAACGTCCTGACTTTC. This translates into CSAGGVGANVLTF.

V is TRBV18 and J is TRBJ1-2; D uncertain. V lost 0 bases, J lost 4 bases, and 12 bases lay in between. CDR1 is KGHSH and CDR2 is LQKENI in the germline V gene. This CDR3 region has 15 residues. The CDR3 DNA follows: TGTGCCAGCTCACCACCGCCCCCGGGGAGCTATGGCTACACCTTC. It codes for CASSPPPPGSYGYTF.

The rearrangement uses TRBV5-4 and TRBJ2-5, with no clear D. This CDR3 region has 12 residues. Germline loops: CDR1 SGHNT, CDR2 YYREEE (reference sequence). Trimming removed 4 bases at V and 5 bases at J, with 9 bases between. CDR3 protein: CASSRSVETQYF. The CDR3 coding sequence is TGTGCCAGCAGCCGCTCGGTCGAGACCCAGTACTTC. Filled out from reference TRBV5-4 and TRBJ2-5, the complete variable domain reads ETGVTQSPTHLIKTRGQQVTLRCSSQSGHNTVSWYQQALGQGPQFIFQYYREEENGRGNFPPRFSGLQFPNYSSELNVNALELDDSALYLCASSRSVETQYFGPGTRLLVL.